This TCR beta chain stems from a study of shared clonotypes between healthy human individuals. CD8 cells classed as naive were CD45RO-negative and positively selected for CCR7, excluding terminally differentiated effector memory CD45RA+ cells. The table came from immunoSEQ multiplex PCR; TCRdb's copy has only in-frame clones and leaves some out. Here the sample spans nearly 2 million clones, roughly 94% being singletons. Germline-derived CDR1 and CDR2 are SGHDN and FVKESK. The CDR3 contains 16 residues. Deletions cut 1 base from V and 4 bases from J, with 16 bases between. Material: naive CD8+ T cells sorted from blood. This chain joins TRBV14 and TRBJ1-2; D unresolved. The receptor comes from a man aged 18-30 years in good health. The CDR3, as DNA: TGTGCCAGCAGCCAAGTGTTTGTGATTCCCGGCTATGGCTACACCTTC. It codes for CASSQVFVIPGYGYTF.